This T cell receptor (beta chain) is drawn from a study of T cell clones after liver transplantation. Study-wide background: TCRbeta sequencing after a pre-transplant mixed lymphocyte reaction identified graft-donor-reactive clones, later tracked in post-transplant blood. Findings and caveats of the study: In two subjects, few donor cells limited the measurable donor-reactive repertoire. A larger donor-reactive than third-party decline suggested partial antigen-specific deletion.

Method: immunoSEQ multiplex PCR; TCRdb's copy keeps in-frame clones and lacks some. The sample has tens of thousands of clones; 70% are singletons. With V trimmed by 4 bases and J by 11 bases, 10 bases remained unmatched. This CDR3 comprises 13 residues. CDR1 and CDR2 from the germline V gene are SGHTA and FQGNSA. This clone was recorded only once. The target antigen is unknown. The TCR originated in a human patient who received a liver transplant. The graft donor may be the source of some T cells. Specimen: CD4+ T cells from blood, collected at the 15-month timepoint. The chain couples TRBV7-2 to TRBJ1-1; 7 bases align to TRBD1. CDR3 DNA: TGTGCCAGCAGCTCGGGACAGACAGGGAGGGCTTTCTTT. Its translation is CASSSGQTGRAFF. The full variable domain, completed using reference TRBV7-2 and TRBJ1-1, is GAGVSQSPSNKVTEKGKDVELRCDPISGHTALYWYRQSLGQGLEFLIYFQGNSAPDKSGLPSDRFSAERTGGSVSTLTIQRTQQEDSAVYLCASSSGQTGRAFFGQGTRLTVV.